This TCR beta chain originates from a study of blood T cell repertoires in COVID-19. About the research overall: The cDNA or gDNA used as material had been derived from T cells, B-cell-depleted T cells, or PBMCs.

The table came from immunoSEQ multiplex PCR; TCRdb's copy has only in-frame clones and leaves some out. The sample carries 150,000 to 160,000 clones, roughly nine tenths recorded once. The CDR3 runs 16 residues. From germline, CDR1 is SGHRS and CDR2 YFSETQ. Deletions cut 0 bases from V and 0 bases from J, with 10 bases between. Source material: peripheral blood. The receptor's source is a woman between 40 and 50 years old with acute or convalescent COVID-19. The V call is TRBV5-1, the J call TRBJ2-1; no firm D call. CDR3 protein: CASSLEQTASYNEQFF. CDR3 nucleotide sequence: TGCGCCAGCAGCTTGGAACAGACCGCCTCCTACAATGAGCAGTTCTTC.